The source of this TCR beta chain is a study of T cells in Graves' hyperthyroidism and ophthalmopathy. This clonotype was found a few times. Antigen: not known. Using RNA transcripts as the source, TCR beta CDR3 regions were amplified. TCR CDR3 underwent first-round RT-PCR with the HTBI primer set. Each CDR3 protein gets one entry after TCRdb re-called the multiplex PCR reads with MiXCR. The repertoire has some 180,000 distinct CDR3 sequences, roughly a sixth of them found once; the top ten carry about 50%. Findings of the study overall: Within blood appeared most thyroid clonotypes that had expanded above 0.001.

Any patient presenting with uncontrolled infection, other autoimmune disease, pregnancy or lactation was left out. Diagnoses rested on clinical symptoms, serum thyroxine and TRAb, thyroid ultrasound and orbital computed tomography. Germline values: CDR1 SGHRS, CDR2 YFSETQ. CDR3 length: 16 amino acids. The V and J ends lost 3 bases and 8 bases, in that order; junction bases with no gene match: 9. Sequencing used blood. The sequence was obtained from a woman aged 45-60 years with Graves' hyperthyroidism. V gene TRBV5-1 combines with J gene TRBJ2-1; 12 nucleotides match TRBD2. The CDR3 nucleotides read TGCGCCAGCAGCTCTTTGACTAGCGGGAGTATCGATGAGCAGTTCTTC. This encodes CASSSLTSGSIDEQFF.